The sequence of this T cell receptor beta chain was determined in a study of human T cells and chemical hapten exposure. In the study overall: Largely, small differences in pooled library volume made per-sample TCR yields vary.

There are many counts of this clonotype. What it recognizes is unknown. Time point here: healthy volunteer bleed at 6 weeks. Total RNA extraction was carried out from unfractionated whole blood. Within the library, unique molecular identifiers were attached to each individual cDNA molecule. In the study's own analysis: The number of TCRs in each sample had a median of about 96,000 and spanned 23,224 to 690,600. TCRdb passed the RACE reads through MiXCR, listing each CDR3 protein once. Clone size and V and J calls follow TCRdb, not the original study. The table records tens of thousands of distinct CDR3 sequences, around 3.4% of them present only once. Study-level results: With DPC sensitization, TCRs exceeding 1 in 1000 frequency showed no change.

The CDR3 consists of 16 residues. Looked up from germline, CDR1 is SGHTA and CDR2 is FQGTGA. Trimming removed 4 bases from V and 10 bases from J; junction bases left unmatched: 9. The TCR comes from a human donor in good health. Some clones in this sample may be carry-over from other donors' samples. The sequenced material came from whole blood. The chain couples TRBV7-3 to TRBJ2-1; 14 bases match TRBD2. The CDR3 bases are TGTGCCAGCAGCTCCACGAGACTAGCGGGAGGGGAGGAGCAGTTCTTC. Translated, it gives CASSSTRLAGGEEQFF.